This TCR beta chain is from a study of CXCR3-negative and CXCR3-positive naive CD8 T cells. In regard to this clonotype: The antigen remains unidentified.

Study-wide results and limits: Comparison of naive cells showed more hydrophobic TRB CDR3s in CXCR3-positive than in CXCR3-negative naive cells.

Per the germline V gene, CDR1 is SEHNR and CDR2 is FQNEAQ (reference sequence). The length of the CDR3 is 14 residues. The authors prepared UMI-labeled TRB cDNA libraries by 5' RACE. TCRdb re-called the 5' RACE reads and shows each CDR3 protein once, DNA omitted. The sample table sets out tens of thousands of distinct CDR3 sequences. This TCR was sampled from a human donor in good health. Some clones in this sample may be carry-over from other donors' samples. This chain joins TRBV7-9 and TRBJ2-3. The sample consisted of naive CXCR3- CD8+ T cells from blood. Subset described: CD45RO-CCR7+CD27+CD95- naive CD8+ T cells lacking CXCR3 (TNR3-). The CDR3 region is CASSLVRTADTQYF.